The entry below describes one TCR beta chain. These data belong to a study of T cell responses to AZD1222 COVID-19 vaccine. The method was immunoSEQ multiplex PCR; TCRdb's version includes in-frame clones alone and lacks a portion of them. The sample has tens of thousands of clones; around 91% are singletons. V was shortened by 2 bases and J by 1 base, with 14 bases between the two germline ends. Germline V gene sequence: CDR1 SGHDN, CDR2 FVKESK. The CDR3 has 16 amino acids. This TCR derives from an adult in good health. The V call is TRBV14, the J call TRBJ1-1; D gene unclear. The sequencing here drew on peripheral blood, taken on day 0 of MenACWY control vaccination. The CDR3 spells CASSQMGSQQNTEAFF. CDR3 bases: TGTGCCAGCAGCCAAATGGGTAGCCAGCAGAACACTGAAGCTTTCTTT.